The 11 T cell receptor beta chains reported below all come from one sample, sequenced in a study of blood T cells in healthy people across ages. Sample-barcoded 5' priming and a J-beta primer mix drove a second PCR of about 6 to 11 cycles. MiXCR, applied by TCRdb to the 5' RACE reads, yields one record per CDR3 protein. This repertoire shows 800,000 to 1,300,000 distinct CDR3 sequences, 20% to 25% found once; its top ten account for less than 0.85%. Another study also made use of these data, one on T cells of mothers and their children.

The sample comprised blood. The receptors here all came from a girl aged 2 to 9 in good health.

This chain connects TRBV12-3 or TRBV12-4 to TRBJ2-5; 8 bases agree with TRBD1. The CDR3 consists of 15 residues. The V and J ends lost 5 bases and 3 bases, in that order; junction bases with no gene match: 8. The CDR3 sequence is CASSRDRWAEETQYF. The CDR3 bases are TGTGCCAGCAGTCGGGACAGGTGGGCTGAAGAGACCCAGTACTTC.

This chain uses TRBV6-5 with TRBJ2-7; 9 bases map to TRBD1. The V gene end was trimmed by 4 bases and the J gene end by 0 bases; junction bases not matched to a gene: 4. The CDR3 spans 15 residues. The germline CDR1 and CDR2 sequences are MNHEY and SVGAGI. CDR3 sequence reads: CASSCRTGASYEQYF. In nucleotides, the CDR3 is TGTGCCAGCAGTTGCAGGACAGGGGCCTCCTACGAGCAGTACTTC.

The chain links TRBV4-3 to TRBJ2-5; possibly TRBD2 for D (6 bases). The DNA end lines up better with TRBJ2-7; the J call may be wrong. The germline gives CDR1 LGHNA, CDR2 YSLEER. The CDR3 has 14 residues. CDR3 coding DNA: TGCGCCAGCAGCCAAACCGGGACTCAATACGAGCAGTACTTC. Translating it yields CASSQTGTQYEQYF.

The gene calls are TRBV4-1 and TRBJ2-5; perhaps TRBD1 as D (8 bases). There are 17 residues in the CDR3. Trimming took off 1 base at V and 5 bases at J, with 20 bases between the two ends. Per germline, CDR1 MGHRA and CDR2 YSYEKL. CDR3 nucleotides: TGCGCCAGCAGCCAAGGGAGAGACAGGGGAGGGAGCGAGACCCAGTACTTC. Protein sequence: CASSQGRDRGGSETQYF.

The CDR3 bases are TGTGCCAGCAGATCACGGTTCTCTGGAAACACCATATATTTT. This sequence encodes CASRSRFSGNTIYF. V gene TRBV6-5 combines with J gene TRBJ1-3; no definite D call. The CDR3 spans 14 residues. Germline values: CDR1 MNHEY, CDR2 SVGAGI. V lost 6 bases and J lost 0, with 9 bases in between.

J is TRBJ2-5 and V is TRBV4-3, with 7 bases matching TRBD1. Near its end, the DNA agrees better with TRBJ2-1, so the J call may be wrong. The CDR3 runs to 17 residues. Germline assignment: CDR1 LGHNA and CDR2 YSLEER. The CDR3 sequence: CASSQDLMGQYYNEQFF. Here the CDR3 DNA reads TGCGCCAGCAGCCAAGATCTTATGGGACAGTACTACAATGAGCAGTTCTTC.

This clonotype turned up a few times. This sequence joins TRBV29-1 and TRBJ2-4, with no clear D. Germline CDR1 reads SQVTM; CDR2 reads ANQGSEA. Trimming stripped 2 bases from V and 2 bases from J, with 16 bases between. CDR3 length: 16 residues. Here the CDR3 DNA reads TGCAGCGTTGAAAAGGCTAGTTTGGGTCCCAAAAACATTCAGTACTTC. As protein: CSVEKASLGPKNIQYF.

This rearrangement joins TRBV4-2 to TRBJ2-7; D may match TRBD1 or TRBD2 (5 bases each). The V end lost 3 bases, the J end lost 5 bases, and 8 bases lay between the germline ends. Germline loops: CDR1 LGHNA, CDR2 YNFKEQ. The CDR3 sequence is 12 residues long. The CDR3 DNA follows: TGTGCCAGCAGCCAGGGGGACGACGAGCAGTACTTC. Translated: CASSQGDDEQYF.

The J gene is TRBJ2-7, the V gene TRBV29-1; TRBD1 agrees at 7 bases. CDR1 and CDR2 from the germline V gene are SQVTM and ANQGSEA. The CDR3 runs 15 residues. The V and J ends lost 4 bases and 6 bases, in that order; junction bases with no gene match: 15. The CDR3: CSVGGRGNSLGEQYF. The DNA for the CDR3 is TGCAGCGTTGGGGGCAGGGGGAATTCCCTCGGCGAGCAGTACTTC.

This clonotype came up a few times. This chain connects TRBV5-1 to TRBJ2-5, with 8 bases that match TRBD1. CDR3 length: 16 residues. V lost 0 bases and J lost 5; bases outside the gene matches: 9. Germline assignment: CDR1 SGHRS and CDR2 YFSETQ. The CDR3 coding sequence is TGCGCCAGCAGCTTGGCCAGAGGACAGGGAACCGAGACCCAGTACTTC. Protein sequence: CASSLARGQGTETQYF.

In this sample, this clonotype turned up a few times. The chain carries TRBV7-2 and TRBJ2-7, with TRBD2 matching 10 bases. Losses at the gene ends were 0 bases for V and 5 bases for J; bases not matched to a gene: 4. Germline V gives CDR1 SGHTA, CDR2 FQGNSA. This CDR3 comprises 15 residues. CDR3 sequence: CASSLALAGAHEQYF. The CDR3 DNA reads TGTGCCAGCAGCTTAGCCCTAGCGGGAGCTCACGAGCAGTACTTC.